This T cell receptor (beta chain) appears in the sequencing data of a study of identical twins. TCRdb independently ran MiXCR on the 5' RACE reads; one entry per CDR3 protein. Among some 96,000 distinct CDR3 sequences listed, 5.9% were seen once. This TCR was sampled from a woman aged 50 to 60 in good health. Sample: memory T cells sorted from blood.

The CDR3 protein is CASEGGKGSREQYF. The CDR3 DNA reads TGTGCCAGCGAAGGAGGGAAGGGGTCTCGCGAGCAGTACTTC. The rearrangement uses TRBV2 and TRBJ2-7; D possibly corresponds to TRBD2 (6 bases). The CDR3 totals 14 residues. CDR1 and CDR2 from the germline V gene are SNHLY and FYNNEI. Deletions cut 8 bases from V and 6 bases from J, with 20 bases between.